Below are 20 T cell receptor beta chains sequenced from a single sample in a study of T cell repertoires in cytomegalovirus infection. For these TCRs, the target antigens are not known. TCRdb reprocessed the reads with MiXCR, giving one entry per CDR3 protein. The table includes fewer than 1,000,000 distinct CDR3 sequences, around 30% detected once. The material sequenced was cultured CD8+ T cells from PBMCs, taken from culture after CMV antigen stimulation. The receptors were sampled from a human donor in good health (CMV status not recorded). Some clones in this sample may be carry-over from other donors' samples.

This chain links TRBV12-3 or TRBV12-4 with TRBJ2-5, with 9 nucleotides matching TRBD1. Losses at the gene ends were 9 bases for V and 2 bases for J; bases not matched to a gene: 10. CDR3 length: 15 amino acids. The CDR3 DNA reads as TGTGCCAGTCCACCGGGACAGGGCCTTCAAGAGACCCAGTACTTC. It translates to CASPPGQGLQETQYF.

This chain uses TRBV19 with TRBJ2-3, with 8 positions matching TRBD2. The germline gives CDR1 LNHDA, CDR2 SQIVND (reference sequence). CDR3 length: 17 residues. V was pared by 5 bases and J by 4 bases, with 14 bases of the junction left unmatched. The DNA for the CDR3 is TGTGCCAGTAGTTCTCGCCAGCGAGGACTAGCCCCAGATACGCAGTATTTT. Translation: CASSSRQRGLAPDTQYF. Full variable domain (remainder filled in from reference TRBV19 and TRBJ2-3): DGGITQSPKYLFRKEGQNVTLSCEQNLNHDAMYWYRQDPGQGLRLIYYSQIVNDFQKGDIAEGYSVSREKKESFPLTVTSAQKNPTAFYLCASSSRQRGLAPDTQYFGPGTRLTVL.

This clonotype has at least ten counts. This chain connects TRBV7-9 to TRBJ2-3; 8 positions match TRBD2. Per the germline V gene, CDR1 is SEHNR and CDR2 is FQNEAQ (reference sequence). V lost 6 bases and J lost 0; bases outside the gene matches: 14. The CDR3 covers 18 residues. The CDR3 DNA reads TGTGCCAGCAGGGGCCCACTACTACTAGCGGCGAGCACAGATACGCAGTATTTT. Translating it yields CASRGPLLLAASTDTQYF. Full variable domain (rest looked up from reference TRBV7-9 and TRBJ2-3): DTGVSQNPRHKITKRGQNVTFRCDPISEHNRLYWYRQTLGQGPEFLTYFQNEAQLEKSRLLSDRFSAERPKGSFSTLEIQRTEQGDSAMYLCASRGPLLLAASTDTQYFGPGTRLTVL.

The table lists this clonotype with a count of one. V gene TRBV3-1 combines with J gene TRBJ1-2; D ambiguous. The CDR3 has 15 residues. V dropped 0 bases and J dropped 2 bases, with 10 bases sitting between them. Germline V gene data show CDR1 as LGHDT and CDR2 as YNNKEL (reference sequence). For the CDR3, the DNA is TGTGCCAGCAGCCAAGATCGAGAGCTGAACTATGGCTACACCTTC. This gives the protein CASSQDRELNYGYTF.

This clonotype showed up just a few times. The chain employs TRBV15 and TRBJ2-3, with D uncertain. This CDR3 region has 12 residues. Germline CDR1 is LNHNV and CDR2 is YYDKDF (reference sequence). Between the trimmed V and J ends, which lost 5 bases and 1 base, there was a span of 4 bases. CDR3: CATSWGTDTQYF. The CDR3, as DNA: TGTGCCACCAGCTGGGGCACAGATACGCAGTATTTT.

This sequence joins TRBV19 and TRBJ1-1; possibly TRBD1 for D (5 bases). Trimming shortened V by 3 bases and J by 8 bases, and 7 bases separated the two germline ends. This CDR3 comprises 11 residues. CDR1 is LNHDA, CDR2 SQIVND, per germline (reference sequence). The chain's CDR3 is CASSIDREAFF. In DNA form, the CDR3 reads TGTGCCAGTAGTATCGACAGAGAAGCTTTCTTT.

This chain links TRBV5-1 with TRBJ1-1; D is ambiguous. V lost 3 bases and J 3 bases, leaving 9 bases between the germline ends. The CDR3 sequence is 13 residues long. The germline CDR1 and CDR2 sequences are SGHRS and YFSETQ. The CDR3 region has the DNA TGCGCCAGCAGCTCGCGGACTTACACTGAAGCTTTCTTT. Its protein product is CASSSRTYTEAFF.

The chain couples TRBV18 to TRBJ2-5; no definite D call. V was pared by 2 bases and J by 5 bases, with 9 bases between. The CDR3 contains 13 residues. From germline, CDR1 is KGHSH and CDR2 LQKENI. CDR3 sequence reads: CASSPIGLETQYF. The DNA of the CDR3 is TGTGCCAGCTCACCAATAGGCTTGGAGACCCAGTACTTC.

The chain employs TRBV10-3 and TRBJ1-2, with 10 bases lining up with TRBD1. Trimming cost V 6 bases and J 0 bases; bases outside gene matches: 7. Germline V gives CDR1 ENHRY, CDR2 SYGVKD. The CDR3 length is 16 residues. This chain's CDR3 is CAIRTGQGVANYGYTF. For the CDR3, the DNA is TGTGCCATCAGAACCGGACAGGGGGTTGCTAACTATGGCTACACCTTC.

This chain uses TRBV4-2 with TRBJ2-3; D call uncertain. The CDR3 is made up of 16 amino acids. Per germline, CDR1 LGHNA and CDR2 YNFKEQ. With 0 bases removed from V and 2 bases from J, the gap between germline ends came to 12 bases. The DNA of the CDR3 is TGTGCCAGCAGCCAAGATCGGACCATATACACAGATACGCAGTATTTT. Its translation is CASSQDRTIYTDTQYF.

The rearrangement links TRBV7-9 to TRBJ1-4, with 8 bases identical to TRBD1. Germline V gene sequence: CDR1 SEHNR, CDR2 FQNEAQ (reference sequence). This CDR3 comprises 15 residues. Trimming took 5 bases from V and 8 from J; bases not matched to a gene: 10. CDR3 loop: CASSPLGQELEKLFF. The CDR3 bases are TGTGCCAGCAGCCCTTTGGGACAGGAGTTAGAAAAACTGTTTTTT.

The sample holds many counts of this clonotype. The genes are TRBV7-2 and TRBJ1-1; D not certain. V lost 5 bases to trimming and J lost 0 bases, with 10 bases between them. Germline values: CDR1 SGHTA, CDR2 FQGNSA. This CDR3 region has 14 residues. The CDR3: CASSVTRLNTEAFF. As DNA, the CDR3 is TGTGCCAGCAGCGTTACACGTTTGAACACTGAAGCTTTCTTT.

This clonotype was seen a handful of times. The genes are TRBV9 and TRBJ2-3; D is perhaps TRBD1 or TRBD2 (5 bases each). This CDR3 spans 15 amino acids. The germline V gene has CDR1 SGDLS and CDR2 YYNGEE. V shed 2 bases and J shed 0 bases, with 10 bases lying between them. DNA of the CDR3: TGTGCCAGCAGCGTTCGACGGGGCAGCACAGATACGCAGTATTTT. It is translated as CASSVRRGSTDTQYF. Filled out from reference TRBV9 and TRBJ2-3, the complete variable domain reads DSGVTQTPKHLITATGQRVTLRCSPRSGDLSVYWYQQSLDQGLQFLIQYYNGEERAKGNILERFSAQQFPDLHSELNLSSLELGDSALYFCASSVRRGSTDTQYFGPGTRLTVL.

This clonotype showed up just once. The junction departs from the called germline gene at one end, perhaps through a read error. The V and J genes are TRBV7-3 and TRBJ2-5; 10 nucleotides line up with TRBD2. The length of the CDR3 is 15 residues. The germline V gene has CDR1 SGHTA and CDR2 FQGTGA. As DNA, the CDR3 is TGTGTCAGCAGCTTGACTAGCGGGCTCCAAGAGACCCAGTACTTC. It yields the protein CVSSLTSGLQETQYF.

This chain connects TRBV7-9 to TRBJ2-3; 8 nucleotides match TRBD2. CDR1 and CDR2 (germline): SEHNR, FQNEAQ (reference sequence). The trim removed 5 bases at V and 6 bases at J, leaving 7 bases unmatched. The CDR3 consists of 14 residues. CDR3 nucleotide sequence: TGTGCCAGCAGCAAGGTAGCGGGGTCGGATACGCAGTATTTT. It encodes CASSKVAGSDTQYF.

The sample holds many counts of this clonotype. The J gene is TRBJ1-2, the V gene TRBV12-3 or TRBV12-4, with D unresolved. V lost 1 base, J lost 12 bases, and 12 bases lay in between. The CDR3 runs 12 residues. The CDR3 DNA sequence: TGTGCCAGCAGTTTAGGGGCGCCCACACACACCTTC. Translation: CASSLGAPTHTF.

As for this clonotype: Sequence at one end of the junction differs from germline and may be a read error. V is TRBV2 and J is TRBJ1-1, with 7 bases identical to TRBD1. CDR1 is SNHLY and CDR2 is FYNNEI in the germline V gene. The CDR3 length is 11 residues. CDR3 sequence reads: CVSRDRVQAFF. The CDR3 DNA sequence: TGTGTCAGCAGAGACAGGGTACAAGCTTTCTTT.

The J gene is TRBJ1-2, the V gene TRBV14, with D tentatively TRBD1 (6 bases). The germline V gene has CDR1 SGHDN and CDR2 FVKESK. The CDR3 covers 15 residues. With 2 bases removed from V and 1 base from J, the gap between germline ends came to 11 bases. CDR3 sequence (DNA): TGTGCCAGCAGCCAAACTCACAGGGATAACTATGGCTACACCTTC. Protein: CASSQTHRDNYGYTF.

This chain uses TRBV28 with TRBJ2-7; possibly TRBD1 for D (5 bases). The V gene's germline CDR1 is MDHEN and CDR2 SYDVKM. The CDR3 sequence is 15 residues long. Between the trimmed V and J ends, which lost 6 bases and 2 bases, there was a span of 17 bases. The DNA of the CDR3 is TGTGCCAGCAGGTCCCCTTCGAGACAGACCTACGAGCAGTACGTC. This sequence encodes CASRSPSRQTYEQYV.

This chain links TRBV6-6 with TRBJ1-2; D is possibly TRBD1 (5 bases). Germline CDR1 reads MNHNY; CDR2 reads SVGAGI (reference sequence). V was trimmed by 10 bases and J by 4 bases, leaving 13 bases between them. CDR3 length: 12 amino acids. The DNA for the CDR3 is TGTGCCACCAGGGCGGGGCTCTATGGCTACACCTTC. This translates into CATRAGLYGYTF.